A single TCR beta chain is shown here with its context. Its target is not known. This sample is part of a study of identical twins. One entry per CDR3 protein, called by TCRdb with MiXCR from the 5' RACE reads. The repertoire has 1.5 million to 2 million distinct CDR3 sequences, about 31% of them found once; the top ten carry roughly 0.3%. The study, taken as a whole, reports: The study drew conclusions from cross-sectional statistical analysis, not from following the same donors.

The germline V gene encodes CDR1 SGHRS and CDR2 YFSETQ. The CDR3 covers 12 residues. The TCR was taken from a newborn girl in good health. The chain joins TRBV5-1 to TRBJ2-4; D ambiguous. Gene TRBJ2-7 matches the end of the DNA better, so the J call may be wrong. The sequenced material came from cord blood. CDR3 in amino acids: CASSGTFNEQYF. Here the CDR3 DNA reads TGCGCCAGCAGCGGAACATTCAACGAGCAGTACTTC.